Below are 15 T cell receptor beta chains sequenced from a single sample in a study of monozygotic twins with inflammatory bowel disease. TCRdb reprocessed the 5' RACE reads, with one entry per CDR3 protein and no DNA. The sample holds 440,000 or so distinct CDR3 sequences. Sequenced: blood. The receptors were gathered from a human donor with ulcerative colitis or Crohn's disease, or a healthy co-twin of an affected twin (not recorded which).

The chain recombines TRBV10-3 with TRBJ2-7; with no DNA, the TCRdb D assignment of TRBD2 cannot be verified. The germline gives CDR1 ENHRY, CDR2 SYGVKD. The CDR3 spans 15 residues. The CDR3 spells CAISESTSGGYEQYF.

The V gene is TRBV3-1, the J gene TRBJ1-2; absent DNA, TCRdb's TRBD1 call cannot be checked. The CDR3 runs 14 residues. The germline V gene encodes CDR1 LGHDT and CDR2 YNNKEL (reference sequence). CDR3 protein: CASSQAGMDYGYTF.

The J gene is TRBJ1-1, the V gene TRBV6-1; TCRdb designates TRBD1, a call that cannot be tested without DNA. CDR1 and CDR2 from the germline V gene are MNHNS and SASEGT. This CDR3 comprises 14 residues. CDR3 sequence: CASSEQGEATEAFF.

This rearrangement joins TRBV25-1 to TRBJ2-1; the D gene TCRdb calls, TRBD2, cannot be checked with no DNA. From germline, CDR1 is MGHDK and CDR2 SYGVNS. This CDR3 contains 18 residues. The CDR3: CASSDTKASGGRYNEQFF. The full variable domain, its missing parts supplied by reference TRBV25-1 and TRBJ2-1, is EADIYQTPRYLVIGTGKKITLECSQTMGHDKMYWYQQDPGMELHLIHYSYGVNSTEKGDLSSESTVSRIRTEHFPLTLESARPSHTSQYLCASSDTKASGGRYNEQFFGPGTRLTVL.

The rearrangement links TRBV18 to TRBJ2-1. The CDR3 runs 15 residues. Germline lookup yields CDR1 KGHSH and CDR2 LQKENI. CDR3 loop: CASSPDWTQTTEQFF.

V usage is TRBV19 and J usage is TRBJ1-3. The CDR3 spans 13 residues. CDR1 and CDR2 from the germline V gene are LNHDA and SQIVND (reference sequence). The CDR3 region is CASDGSSGNTIYF.

The genes are TRBV20-1 and TRBJ2-3; TCRdb returns TRBD2, unconfirmable since there is no DNA. This CDR3 has 17 amino acids. CDR1 DFQATT and CDR2 SNEGSKA come from the germline V gene (reference sequence). CDR3 sequence reads: CSARGRLAGAAGDTQYF.

The gene calls are TRBV28 and TRBJ2-7; TCRdb indicates TRBD1, and absent DNA this call remains unverified. Germline V gene data show CDR1 as MDHEN and CDR2 as SYDVKM. This CDR3 comprises 12 residues. This CDR3 reads CASRSPKREQYF.

The chain joins TRBV5-1 to TRBJ2-2; TCRdb calls TRBD1, which cannot be checked without DNA. The germline gives CDR1 SGHRS, CDR2 YFSETQ. CDR3 length equals 14 residues. The CDR3 sequence: CASTQGAGTGELFF.

The chain carries TRBV12-3 or TRBV12-4 and TRBJ1-5; no DNA is available, so the TRBD1 call from TCRdb remains unchecked. The CDR3 length is 14 residues. Here the CDR3 reads CASRHDREDQPQHF.

The chain is built from TRBV7-9 and TRBJ2-1. Germline V lookup: CDR1 SEHNR, CDR2 FQNEAQ (reference sequence). CDR3 length: 15 residues. The CDR3 loop reads CASTPIGGPYNEQFF.

The chain carries TRBV2 and TRBJ2-1; TCRdb picks TRBD1, but there is no DNA to check that call. This CDR3 is built from 16 residues. Germline lookup yields CDR1 SNHLY and CDR2 FYNNEI. CDR3 region: CASSGGRGRAYNEQFF.

The CDR3 region is CAIRRTEMNTEAFF. The chain employs TRBV10-3 and TRBJ1-1; TCRdb picks TRBD1, but there is no DNA to check that call. The CDR3 runs 14 residues. CDR1 ENHRY and CDR2 SYGVKD come from the germline V gene.

This chain uses TRBV10-3 with TRBJ1-1; as DNA is missing, the TRBD1 call by TCRdb cannot be tested. Germline lookup yields CDR1 ENHRY and CDR2 SYGVKD. This CDR3 has 18 residues. CDR3 protein: CAISEQRGGGRMNTEAFF.

V usage is TRBV5-1 and J usage is TRBJ1-1; TCRdb indicates TRBD1, and absent DNA this call remains unverified. This CDR3 contains 13 residues. CDR1 and CDR2 (germline): SGHRS, YFSETQ. CDR3 region: CASGEQGGTEAFF.